This T cell receptor beta chain was sequenced in a study of control samples from healthy donors and cancer patients. Sequenced by immunoSEQ multiplex PCR; TCRdb stores in-frame clones only, minus some. The sample has 150,000 to 200,000 clones, 96% seen once. This CDR3 has 14 residues. Germline lookup yields CDR1 MRHNA and CDR2 SNTAGT. V was cut by 4 bases and J by 9 bases, with 13 bases left in between. This chain links TRBV6-4 with TRBJ1-6; tentatively, D is TRBD1 (6 bases). Sequencing was performed on blood. The TCR originated in a woman in her thirties in good health. The CDR3 sequence: CASSVSGDGSPLHF. The CDR3 nucleotides read TGTGCCAGCAGTGTATCAGGGGATGGTTCACCCCTCCACTTT.